This T cell receptor beta chain was recovered during a study of breast tumors, draining lymph nodes, adjacent tissues. With 0 bases removed from V and 5 bases from J, the gap between germline ends came to 11 bases. Germline V gene sequence: CDR1 DFQATT, CDR2 SNEGSKA (reference sequence). This CDR3 is 15 amino acids long. The lymph nodes were axillary draining lymph nodes from breast cancer patients. Via MiXCR, TCRdb re-called the multiplex PCR reads, giving one row per CDR3 protein. The sample includes approximately 150,000 distinct CDR3 sequences, approximately 32% of them seen just once. The sample was axillary lymph node tissue. The chain uses TRBV20-1 and TRBJ1-6; no clear D. The receptor's source is a female donor with breast cancer. Some clones in this sample may be carry-over from other donors' samples. The CDR3 region has the DNA TGCAGTGCTAGAGATAACGGCATGGATAATTCACCCCTCCACTTT. This translates into CSARDNGMDNSPLHF.